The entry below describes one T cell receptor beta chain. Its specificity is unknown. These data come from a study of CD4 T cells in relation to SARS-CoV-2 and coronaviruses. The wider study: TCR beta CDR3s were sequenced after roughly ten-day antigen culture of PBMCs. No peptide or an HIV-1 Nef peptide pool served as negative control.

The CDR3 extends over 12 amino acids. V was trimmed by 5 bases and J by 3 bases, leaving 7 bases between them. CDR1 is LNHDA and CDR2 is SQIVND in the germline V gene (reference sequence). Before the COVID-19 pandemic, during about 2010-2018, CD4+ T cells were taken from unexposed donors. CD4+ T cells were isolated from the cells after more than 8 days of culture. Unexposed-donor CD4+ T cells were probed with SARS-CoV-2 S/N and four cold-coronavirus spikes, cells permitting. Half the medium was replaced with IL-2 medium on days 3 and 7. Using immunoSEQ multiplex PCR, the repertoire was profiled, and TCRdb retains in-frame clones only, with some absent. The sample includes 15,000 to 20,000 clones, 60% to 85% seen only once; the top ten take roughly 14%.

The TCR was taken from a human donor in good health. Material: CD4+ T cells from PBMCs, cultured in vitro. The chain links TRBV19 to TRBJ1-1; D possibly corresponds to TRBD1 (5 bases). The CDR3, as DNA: TGTGCCAGTAGTCGGGGGGACACTGAAGCTTTCTTT. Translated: CASSRGDTEAFF.